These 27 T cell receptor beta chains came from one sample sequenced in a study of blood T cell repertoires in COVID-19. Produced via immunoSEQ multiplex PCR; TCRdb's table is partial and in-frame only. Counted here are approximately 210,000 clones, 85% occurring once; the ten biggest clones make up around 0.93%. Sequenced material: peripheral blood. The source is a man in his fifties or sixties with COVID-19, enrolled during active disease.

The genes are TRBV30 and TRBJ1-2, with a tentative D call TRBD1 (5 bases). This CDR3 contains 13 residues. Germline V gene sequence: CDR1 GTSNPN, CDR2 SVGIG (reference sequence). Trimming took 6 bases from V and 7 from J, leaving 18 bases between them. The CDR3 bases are TGTGCCTGCCTGCGTAGGGACTCAGCTGGCTACACCTTC. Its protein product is CACLRRDSAGYTF. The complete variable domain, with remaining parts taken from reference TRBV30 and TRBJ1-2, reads SQTIHQWPATLVQPVGSPLSLECTVEGTSNPNLYWYRQAAGRGLQLLFYSVGIGQISSEVPQNLSASRPQDRQFILSSKKLLLSDSGFYLCACLRRDSAGYTFGSGTRLTVV.

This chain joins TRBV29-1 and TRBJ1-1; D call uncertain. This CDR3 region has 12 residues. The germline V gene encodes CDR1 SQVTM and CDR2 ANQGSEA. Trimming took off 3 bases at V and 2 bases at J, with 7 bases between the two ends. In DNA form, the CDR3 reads TGCAGCGTTGATAGAGTTAACACTGAAGCTTTCTTT. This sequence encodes CSVDRVNTEAFF.

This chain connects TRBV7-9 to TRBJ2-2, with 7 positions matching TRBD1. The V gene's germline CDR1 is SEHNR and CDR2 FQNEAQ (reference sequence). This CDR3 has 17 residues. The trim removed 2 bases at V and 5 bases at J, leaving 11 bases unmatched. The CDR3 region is CASSLYGRQGVTGELFF. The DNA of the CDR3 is TGTGCCAGCAGCTTATATGGTCGGCAGGGGGTAACCGGGGAGCTGTTTTTT.

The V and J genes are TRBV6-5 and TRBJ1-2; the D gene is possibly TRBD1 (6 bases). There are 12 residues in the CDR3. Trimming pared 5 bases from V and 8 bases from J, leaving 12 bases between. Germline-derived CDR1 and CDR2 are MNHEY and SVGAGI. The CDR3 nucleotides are TGTGCCAGCAGTCGCGGGGGCCTAGGCTACACCTTC. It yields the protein CASSRGGLGYTF.

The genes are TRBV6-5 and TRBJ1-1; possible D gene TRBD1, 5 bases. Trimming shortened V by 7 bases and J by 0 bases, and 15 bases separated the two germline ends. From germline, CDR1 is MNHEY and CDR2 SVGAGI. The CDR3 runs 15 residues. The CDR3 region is CASTRQPRLNTEAFF. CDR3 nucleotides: TGTGCCAGCACCAGACAGCCGCGGCTGAACACTGAAGCTTTCTTT.

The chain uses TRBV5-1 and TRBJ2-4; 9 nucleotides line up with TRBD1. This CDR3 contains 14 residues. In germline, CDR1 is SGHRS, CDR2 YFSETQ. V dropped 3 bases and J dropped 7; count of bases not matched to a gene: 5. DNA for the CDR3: TGCGCCAGCAGCTCTACGGGGACAGGGAACATTCAGTACTTC. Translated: CASSSTGTGNIQYF.

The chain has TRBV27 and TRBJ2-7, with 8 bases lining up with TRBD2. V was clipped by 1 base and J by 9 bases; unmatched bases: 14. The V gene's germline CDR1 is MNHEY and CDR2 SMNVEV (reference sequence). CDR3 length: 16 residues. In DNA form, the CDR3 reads TGTGCCAGCAGTTTATTGAGCGGGAGAGGCAATGGCGGGCAGTACTTC. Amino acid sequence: CASSLLSGRGNGGQYF.

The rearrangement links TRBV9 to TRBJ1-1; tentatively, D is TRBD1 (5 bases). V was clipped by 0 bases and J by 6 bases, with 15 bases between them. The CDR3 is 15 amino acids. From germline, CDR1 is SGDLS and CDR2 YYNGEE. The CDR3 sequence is CASSVGFGGVAEAFF. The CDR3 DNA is TGTGCCAGCAGCGTAGGATTCGGGGGAGTCGCTGAAGCTTTCTTT. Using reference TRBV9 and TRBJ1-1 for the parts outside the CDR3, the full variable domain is DSGVTQTPKHLITATGQRVTLRCSPRSGDLSVYWYQQSLDQGLQFLIQYYNGEERAKGNILERFSAQQFPDLHSELNLSSLELGDSALYFCASSVGFGGVAEAFFGQGTRLTVV.

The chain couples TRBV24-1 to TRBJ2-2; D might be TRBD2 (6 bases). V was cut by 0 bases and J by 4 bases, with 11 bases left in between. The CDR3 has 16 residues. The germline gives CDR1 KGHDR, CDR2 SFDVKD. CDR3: CATSDLGGGRTGELFF. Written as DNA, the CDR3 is TGTGCCACCAGTGATTTGGGGGGAGGCCGCACCGGGGAGCTGTTTTTT.

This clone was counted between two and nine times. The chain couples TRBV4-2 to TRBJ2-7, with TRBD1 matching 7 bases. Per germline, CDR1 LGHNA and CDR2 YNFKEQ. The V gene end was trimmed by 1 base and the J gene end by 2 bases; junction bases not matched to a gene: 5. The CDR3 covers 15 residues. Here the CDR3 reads CASSQGTGQTYEQYF. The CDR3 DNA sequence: TGTGCCAGCAGCCAAGGGACAGGTCAAACCTACGAGCAGTACTTC.

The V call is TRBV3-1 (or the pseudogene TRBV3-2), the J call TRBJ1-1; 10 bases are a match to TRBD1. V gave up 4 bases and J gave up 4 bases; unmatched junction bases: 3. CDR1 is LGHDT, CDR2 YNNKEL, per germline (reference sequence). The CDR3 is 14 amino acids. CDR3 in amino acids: CASSRRDRGTEAFF. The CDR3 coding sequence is TGTGCCAGCAGCCGCAGGGACAGGGGCACTGAAGCTTTCTTT.

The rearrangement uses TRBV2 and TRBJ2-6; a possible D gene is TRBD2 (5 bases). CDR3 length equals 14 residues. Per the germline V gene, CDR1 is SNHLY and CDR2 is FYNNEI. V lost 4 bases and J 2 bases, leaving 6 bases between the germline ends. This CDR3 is CASSAGTGANVLTF. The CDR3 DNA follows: TGTGCCAGCAGTGCGGGGACTGGGGCCAACGTCCTGACTTTC.

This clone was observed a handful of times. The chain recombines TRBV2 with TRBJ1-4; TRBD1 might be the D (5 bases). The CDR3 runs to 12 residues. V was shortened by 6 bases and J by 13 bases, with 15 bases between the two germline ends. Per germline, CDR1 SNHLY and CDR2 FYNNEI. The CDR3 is CASSGGGALLFF. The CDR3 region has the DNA TGTGCCAGCAGCGGAGGAGGGGCTCTACTGTTTTTT.

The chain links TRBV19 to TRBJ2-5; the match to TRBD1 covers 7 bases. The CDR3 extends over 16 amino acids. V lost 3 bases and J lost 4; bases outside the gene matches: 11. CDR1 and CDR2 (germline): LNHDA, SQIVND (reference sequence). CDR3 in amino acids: CASSIGTVEQGETQYF. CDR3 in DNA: TGTGCCAGTAGTATCGGGACAGTCGAACAGGGAGAGACCCAGTACTTC.

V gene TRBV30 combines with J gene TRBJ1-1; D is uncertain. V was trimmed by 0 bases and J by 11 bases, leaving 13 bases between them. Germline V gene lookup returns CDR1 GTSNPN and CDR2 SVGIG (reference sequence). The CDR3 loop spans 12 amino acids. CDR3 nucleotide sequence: TGTGCCTGGAGTGTAACGCCTACGGGGGCTTTCTTT. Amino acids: CAWSVTPTGAFF.

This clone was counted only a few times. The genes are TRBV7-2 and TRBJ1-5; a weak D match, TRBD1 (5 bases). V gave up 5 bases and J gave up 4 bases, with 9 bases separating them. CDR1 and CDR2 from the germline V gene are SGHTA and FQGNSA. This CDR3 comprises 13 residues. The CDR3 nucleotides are TGTGCCAGCAGCCGACAGAAGAATCAGCCCCAGCATTTT. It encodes CASSRQKNQPQHF.

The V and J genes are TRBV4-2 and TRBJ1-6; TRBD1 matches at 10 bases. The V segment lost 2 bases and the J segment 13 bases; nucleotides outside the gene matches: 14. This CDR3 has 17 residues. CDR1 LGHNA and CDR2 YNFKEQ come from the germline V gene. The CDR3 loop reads CASSQPQAGTGDPPLHF. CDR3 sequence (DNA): TGTGCCAGCAGCCAACCCCAAGCGGGGACAGGGGATCCCCCCCTCCACTTT.

The CDR3 DNA reads as TGTGCCAGCAGCCAAGAGTTGGCTAGCGGGAGGGAGCAGTTCTTC. It codes for CASSQELASGREQFF. This rearrangement joins TRBV3-1 (or the pseudogene TRBV3-2) to TRBJ2-1; 11 nucleotides match TRBD2. Germline V gives CDR1 LGHDT, CDR2 YNNKEL (reference sequence). J was trimmed by 10 bases and V by 0 bases; bases with no gene match: 5. CDR3 length: 15 amino acids.

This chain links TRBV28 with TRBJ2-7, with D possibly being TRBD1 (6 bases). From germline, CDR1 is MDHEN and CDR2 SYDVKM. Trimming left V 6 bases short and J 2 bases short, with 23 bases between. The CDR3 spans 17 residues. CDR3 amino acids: CASSPDSTGSNTYEQYF. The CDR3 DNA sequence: TGTGCCAGCAGCCCAGATTCGACAGGCTCAAACACCTACGAGCAGTACTTC. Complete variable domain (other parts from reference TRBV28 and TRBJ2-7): DVKVTQSSRYLVKRTGEKVFLECVQDMDHENMFWYRQDPGLGLRLIYFSYDVKMKEKGDIPEGYSVSREKKERFSLILESASTNQTSMYLCASSPDSTGSNTYEQYFGPGTRLTVT.

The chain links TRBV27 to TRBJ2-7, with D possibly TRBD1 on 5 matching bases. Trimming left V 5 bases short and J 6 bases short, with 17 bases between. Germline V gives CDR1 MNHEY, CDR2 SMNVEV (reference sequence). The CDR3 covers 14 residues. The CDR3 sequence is CASSPLQGLGEQYF. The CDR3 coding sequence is TGTGCCAGCAGTCCTCTCCAGGGATTGGGCGAGCAGTACTTC.

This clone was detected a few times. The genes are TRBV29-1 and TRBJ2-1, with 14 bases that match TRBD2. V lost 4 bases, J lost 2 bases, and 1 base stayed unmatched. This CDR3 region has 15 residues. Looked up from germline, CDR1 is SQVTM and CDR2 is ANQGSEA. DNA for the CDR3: TGCAGCGTTGGGACTAGCGGGGGGACCTACAATGAGCAGTTCTTC. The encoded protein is CSVGTSGGTYNEQFF.

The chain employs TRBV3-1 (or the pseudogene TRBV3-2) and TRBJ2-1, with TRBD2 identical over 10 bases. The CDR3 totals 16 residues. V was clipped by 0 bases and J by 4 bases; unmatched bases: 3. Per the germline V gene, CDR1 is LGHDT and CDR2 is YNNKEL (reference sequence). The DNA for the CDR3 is TGTGCCAGCAGCCAAGATCTGGGACTAGCGTACAATGAGCAGTTCTTC. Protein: CASSQDLGLAYNEQFF.

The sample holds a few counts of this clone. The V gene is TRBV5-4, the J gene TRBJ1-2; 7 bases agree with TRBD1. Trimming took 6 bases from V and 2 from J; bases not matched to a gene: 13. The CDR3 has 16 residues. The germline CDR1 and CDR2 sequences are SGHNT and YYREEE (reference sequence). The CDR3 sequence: CASTPTRPGGNYGYTF. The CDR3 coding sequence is TGTGCCAGCACCCCCACCCGCCCAGGGGGGAACTATGGCTACACCTTC.

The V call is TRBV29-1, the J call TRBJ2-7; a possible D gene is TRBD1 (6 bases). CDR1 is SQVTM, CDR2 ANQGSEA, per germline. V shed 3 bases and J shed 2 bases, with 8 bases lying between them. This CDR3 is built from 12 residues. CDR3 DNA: TGCAGCGTTGACAGGGGAACCTACGAGCAGTACTTC. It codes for CSVDRGTYEQYF.

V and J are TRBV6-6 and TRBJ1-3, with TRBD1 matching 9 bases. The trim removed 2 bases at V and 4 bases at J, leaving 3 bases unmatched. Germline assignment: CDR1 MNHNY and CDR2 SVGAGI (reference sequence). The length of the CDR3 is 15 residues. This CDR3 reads CASSYPGTGGNTIYF. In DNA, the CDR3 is TGTGCCAGCAGTTACCCCGGGACAGGGGGAAACACCATATATTTT.

The CDR3 DNA follows: TGTGCCAGCAGCGCCCACAGAAACACTGAAGCTTTCTTT. Protein: CASSAHRNTEAFF. This chain joins TRBV7-2 and TRBJ1-1; D is uncertain. The length of the CDR3 is 13 residues. The germline V gene has CDR1 SGHTA and CDR2 FQGNSA. V lost 5 bases and J 2 bases, leaving 9 bases between the germline ends.

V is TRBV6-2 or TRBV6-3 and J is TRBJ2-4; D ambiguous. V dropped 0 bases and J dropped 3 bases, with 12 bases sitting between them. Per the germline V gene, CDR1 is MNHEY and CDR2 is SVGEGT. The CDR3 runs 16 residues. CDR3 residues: CASSYSTRSGKNIQYF. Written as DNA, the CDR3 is TGTGCCAGCAGTTACTCGACCAGGTCCGGCAAAAACATTCAGTACTTC.